A single sample gave rise to the 32 T cell receptor beta chains below, sequenced in a study of PD-1 blockade in classical Hodgkin lymphoma. Time point here: cycle 4 day 1 (C4D1), after 5 to 7 weeks of nivolumab. Each patient's relapse followed autologous stem cell transplantation, and brentuximab vedotin exposure varied. The repertoire was sequenced with immunoSEQ multiplex PCR; TCRdb's copy has only in-frame clones and lacks some. The sample yields about 44,000 clones, 66% seen once. Sequenced material: peripheral blood mononuclear cells (PBMCs), taken before the fourth cycle of nivolumab. The source is a human donor with classical Hodgkin lymphoma.

This clone has more than one count but fewer than ten. The rearrangement joins TRBV18 to TRBJ1-3; maybe TRBD1 (5 bases). Germline V gene lookup returns CDR1 KGHSH and CDR2 LQKENI. Deletions cut 6 bases from V and 10 bases from J, with 19 bases between. The CDR3 sequence is 14 residues long. CDR3 sequence reads: CASSRQVPEGTIYF. The CDR3 DNA follows: TGTGCCAGCTCGCGTCAAGTACCGGAGGGGACCATATATTTT.

By share, this clone counts as medium-sized (0.01 to 0.1%). The rearrangement uses TRBV30 and TRBJ2-3; D is undetermined. CDR3 length: 14 residues. Germline lookup yields CDR1 GTSNPN and CDR2 SVGIG (reference sequence). Trimming stripped 1 base from V and 6 bases from J, with 14 bases between. The CDR3 spells CAWSALSPSDTQYF. As DNA, the CDR3 is TGTGCCTGGAGTGCCTTAAGCCCTTCGGATACGCAGTATTTT.

The rearrangement links TRBV19 to TRBJ1-4; the match to TRBD1 covers 9 bases. The V gene end was trimmed by 6 bases and the J gene end by 7 bases; junction bases not matched to a gene: 9. Per germline, CDR1 LNHDA and CDR2 SQIVND (reference sequence). The CDR3 covers 15 residues. The CDR3 reads CASRPRGTGSEKLFF. The CDR3 nucleotides are TGTGCCAGTAGACCGAGGGGGACAGGGAGTGAAAAACTGTTTTTT.

This chain links TRBV5-6 with TRBJ1-6, with 8 nucleotides matching TRBD1. The ends lost 4 bases at V and 7 bases at J; junction bases unmatched: 10. This CDR3 is built from 16 residues. The germline V gene encodes CDR1 SGHDT and CDR2 YYEEEE. CDR3 nucleotides: TGTGCCAGCAGCCCCCGGACAGGGCTAATAAATTCACCCCTCCACTTT. Its translation is CASSPRTGLINSPLHF.

This chain links TRBV15 with TRBJ1-1; D remains ambiguous. V was pared by 6 bases and J by 3 bases, with 11 bases between. CDR3 length: 13 amino acids. The germline CDR1 and CDR2 sequences are LNHNV and YYDKDF (reference sequence). The CDR3 DNA is TGTGCCACCAGGAAACTATGGGACACTGAAGCTTTCTTT. Translation: CATRKLWDTEAFF.

This chain links TRBV19 with TRBJ1-1, with 7 bases that match TRBD1. Germline values: CDR1 LNHDA, CDR2 SQIVND (reference sequence). The length of the CDR3 is 15 residues. J gave up 4 bases and V 3 bases, and 8 bases lay outside the gene matches. CDR3 coding DNA: TGTGCCAGTAGTATTTTAACGACAGGGATCACTGAAGCTTTCTTT. Translating gives CASSILTTGITEAFF.

The rearrangement joins TRBV25-1 to TRBJ1-1; weak D call: TRBD1 (6 bases). V dropped 1 base and J dropped 11 bases, with 14 bases sitting between them. Germline V gene data show CDR1 as MGHDK and CDR2 as SYGVNS. This CDR3 contains 13 residues. The CDR3 reads CASSEFLEGGAFF. The DNA for the CDR3 is TGTGCCAGCAGTGAATTTCTGGAGGGGGGGGCTTTCTTT.

The sample holds many counts of this clone. The V and J genes are TRBV30 and TRBJ1-3, with 9 bases identical to TRBD1. V lost 3 bases, J lost 8 bases, and 2 bases stayed unmatched. This CDR3 comprises 12 residues. Germline loops: CDR1 GTSNPN, CDR2 SVGIG (reference sequence). CDR3 residues: CAWSDRGDTIYF. The CDR3 region has the DNA TGTGCCTGGAGCGACAGGGGGGACACCATATATTTT.

In this sample, this clone turned up a few times. The gene calls are TRBV7-2 and TRBJ2-7, with 8 bases fitting TRBD2. Germline CDR1 and CDR2: SGHTA and FQGNSA. The CDR3 totals 14 residues. V was pared by 3 bases and J by 5 bases, with 6 bases of the junction left unmatched. The CDR3 DNA reads TGTGCCAGCAGCTTTCACGGGAGGGCCCACGAGCAGTACTTC. Protein sequence: CASSFHGRAHEQYF.

This chain connects TRBV21-1 to TRBJ2-7; the DNA was not used to check the table's D call, TRBD2. TRBV21-1 corresponds to a pseudogene. The CDR3 is made up of 15 amino acids. For the CDR3, the DNA is TGTGCCAGCAGCGGAAAGCCGGGACTAGCCTACGAGCAGTACTTC. This gives the protein CASSGKPGLAYEQYF.

The chain has TRBV28 and TRBJ2-3, with a possible D match to TRBD2 (5 bases). CDR3 length: 13 amino acids. Germline CDR1 is MDHEN and CDR2 is SYDVKM. Trimming shortened V by 5 bases and J by 5 bases, and 11 bases separated the two germline ends. Here the CDR3 reads CASSPDRGDTQYF. The CDR3 region has the DNA TGTGCCAGCAGTCCCGACCGGGGAGATACGCAGTATTTT.

The V gene is TRBV19, the J gene TRBJ2-6, with D uncertain. Trimming cost V 6 bases and J 4 bases, with 10 bases left between them. Germline V gene lookup returns CDR1 LNHDA and CDR2 SQIVND (reference sequence). The CDR3 has 14 residues. The CDR3 here is CASSISAGANVLTF. CDR3 in DNA: TGTGCCAGTAGCATCTCCGCAGGGGCCAACGTCCTGACTTTC.

CDR3 sequence (DNA): TGTGCCAGCAGTACAGGGGGAGCAACTAATGAAAAACTGTTTTTT. Amino acids: CASSTGGATNEKLFF. The chain joins TRBV28 to TRBJ1-4; 8 nucleotides line up with TRBD1. The germline V gene encodes CDR1 MDHEN and CDR2 SYDVKM. V shed 5 bases and J 0 bases; nucleotides not matched to a gene: 2. The CDR3 is 15 residues long.

This clone has just a few counts. The chain couples TRBV6-5 to TRBJ2-1; D is undetermined. V was cut by 0 bases and J by 1 base, with 4 bases left in between. Germline CDR1 and CDR2: MNHEY and SVGAGI. CDR3 size: 14 residues. CDR3 sequence reads: CASSYSMSYNEQFF. The CDR3 DNA reads as TGTGCCAGCAGTTACTCGATGTCCTACAATGAGCAGTTCTTC.

In its sample, this clone was seen many times. Written as DNA, the CDR3 is TGTGCCAGCAGCTTAGACGGTCGAGGGACAGATACGCAGTATTTT. Amino acid sequence: CASSLDGRGTDTQYF. The chain combines TRBV11-2 with TRBJ2-3, with D perhaps matching TRBD2 (5 bases). Germline CDR1 and CDR2: SGHAT and FQNNGV. The CDR3 sequence is 15 residues long. The V and J ends lost 0 bases and 3 bases respectively, with 10 bases between them.

J is TRBJ2-1 and V is TRBV6-1; TRBD1 might be the D (5 bases). V lost 5 bases and J lost 5, with 13 bases in between. The CDR3 is made up of 14 amino acids. Germline CDR1 is MNHNS and CDR2 is SASEGT. The CDR3 is CASSQLDKNNEQFF. CDR3 nucleotides: TGTGCCAGCAGTCAATTGGACAAAAACAATGAGCAGTTCTTC.

A few counts support this clone. The chain joins TRBV30 to TRBJ1-2; no clear D gene. CDR1 and CDR2 from the germline V gene are GTSNPN and SVGIG (reference sequence). The CDR3 has 11 amino acids. The germline V and J ends were trimmed by 5 bases and 0 bases, with 4 bases remaining between them. Here the CDR3 DNA reads TGTGCCTGGGGGGCTAACTATGGCTACACCTTC. Its translation: CAWGANYGYTF.

The sample holds a few counts of this clone. This chain connects TRBV6-6 to TRBJ2-7; D gene unclear. Germline CDR1 reads MNHNY; CDR2 reads SVGAGI (reference sequence). Trimming stripped 3 bases from V and 6 bases from J, with 12 bases between. CDR3 length equals 13 residues. The CDR3 is CASSYLLATEQYF. In DNA form, the CDR3 reads TGTGCCAGCAGTTATCTCCTGGCGACCGAGCAGTACTTC.

The V gene is TRBV29-1, the J gene TRBJ1-1, with D hard to call. Germline CDR1 and CDR2: SQVTM and ANQGSEA. Trimming left V 3 bases short and J 4 bases short, with 6 bases between. CDR3 length: 11 residues. Written as DNA, the CDR3 is TGCAGCGTTGACTCAGGCACTGAAGCTTTCTTT. Encoded protein: CSVDSGTEAFF.

This clone was recorded a few times. This may stem from a read error, because a much larger clone lies one nucleotide away. The chain couples TRBV5-4 to TRBJ1-5; D gene ambiguous. The CDR3 consists of 13 residues. Per germline, CDR1 SGHNT and CDR2 YYREEE (reference sequence). The V and J ends lost 0 bases and 0 bases respectively, with 1 base between them. The CDR3 sequence: CASSLDSNQPQHF. In nucleotides, the CDR3 is TGTGCCAGCAGCTTGGATAGCAATCAGCCCCAGCATTTT. Supplemented by reference TRBV5-4 and TRBJ1-5, the full variable domain reads ETGVTQSPTHLIKTRGQQVTLRCSSQSGHNTVSWYQQALGQGPQFIFQYYREEENGRGNFPPRFSGLQFPNYSSELNVNALELDDSALYLCASSLDSNQPQHFGDGTRLSIL.

V and J are TRBV28 and TRBJ1-2; D remains unclear. The V gene's germline CDR1 is MDHEN and CDR2 SYDVKM. Trimming pared 1 base from V and 1 base from J, leaving 4 bases between. The CDR3 has 13 amino acids. The CDR3 DNA sequence: TGTGCCAGCAGTTTATCGGGTAACTATGGCTACACCTTC. This translates into CASSLSGNYGYTF.

The chain links TRBV5-1 to TRBJ2-7; TRBD1 matches 8 bases. The junction had 9 bases not matched to a gene; V was cut back by 2 bases and J by 2 bases. The CDR3 loop spans 16 amino acids. Germline values: CDR1 SGHRS, CDR2 YFSETQ. CDR3 nucleotides: TGCGCCAGCAGCTTAGCGACAGGGGTAAGGCCCTACGAGCAGTACTTC. This sequence encodes CASSLATGVRPYEQYF.

The genes are TRBV10-3 and TRBJ1-6; no clear D. This CDR3 has 14 residues. Trimming removed 6 bases at V and 7 bases at J, with 13 bases between. CDR1 is ENHRY and CDR2 is SYGVKD in the germline V gene. CDR3 in amino acids: CAISDRALNSPLHF. DNA for the CDR3: TGTGCCATCAGCGACCGGGCCTTAAATTCACCCCTCCACTTT.

The chain couples TRBV6-5 to TRBJ2-3, with 7 bases that match TRBD2. Trimming cost V 5 bases and J 6 bases; bases outside gene matches: 8. Germline values: CDR1 MNHEY, CDR2 SVGAGI. CDR3 length equals 14 residues. CDR3 sequence reads: CASSPWDGRDTQYF. CDR3 nucleotide sequence: TGTGCCAGCAGTCCCTGGGACGGGAGGGATACGCAGTATTTT.

This chain joins TRBV18 and TRBJ1-2, with 8 bases that match TRBD1. The ends lost 3 bases at V and 7 bases at J; junction bases unmatched: 13. The CDR3 covers 16 residues. In germline, CDR1 is KGHSH, CDR2 LQKENI. The CDR3 DNA follows: TGTGCCAGCTCACCGGCCTTTGGACAGGGCCCAGGTGGCTACACCTTC. It specifies CASSPAFGQGPGGYTF.

The chain carries TRBV7-9 and TRBJ1-2; TRBD1 matches at 8 bases. CDR3 length: 16 residues. With V trimmed by 1 base and J by 4 bases, 8 bases remained unmatched. CDR1 is SEHNR, CDR2 FQNEAQ, per germline (reference sequence). In nucleotides, the CDR3 is TGTGCCAGCAGCTTAGGTCACAACAGGGGGGCCTATGGCTACACCTTC. Translating it yields CASSLGHNRGAYGYTF.

This clone was picked up one time. V and J are TRBV7-2 and TRBJ2-7; D possibly corresponds to TRBD2 (5 bases). This CDR3 region has 15 residues. Deletions cut 7 bases from V and 0 bases from J, with 16 bases between. The germline V gene has CDR1 SGHTA and CDR2 FQGNSA. CDR3 DNA sequence: TGTGCCAGCACAACCGGCCGGGGAAGCTCCTACGAGCAGTACTTC. Its translation: CASTTGRGSSYEQYF.

The V gene is TRBV5-6, the J gene TRBJ2-2; TRBD1 agrees at 10 bases. CDR3 length: 15 amino acids. V gave up 2 bases and J gave up 4 bases; unmatched junction bases: 2. CDR1 and CDR2 (germline): SGHDT, YYEEEE. CDR3 loop: CASSFWDRGTGELFF. CDR3 bases: TGTGCCAGCAGCTTTTGGGACAGGGGCACCGGGGAGCTGTTTTTT.

The DNA of the CDR3 is TGTGCCAGCTCACCCCGGACAGCCGTGTTGGATGAGCAGTTCTTC. Encoded protein: CASSPRTAVLDEQFF. The chain has TRBV18 and TRBJ2-1; tentatively, D is TRBD1 (6 bases). Germline V gives CDR1 KGHSH, CDR2 LQKENI. V was cut by 3 bases and J by 8 bases, with 17 bases left in between. The CDR3 contains 15 residues.

The J gene is TRBJ2-7, the V gene TRBV18; no firm D call. Germline V CDR1 and CDR2: KGHSH, LQKENI. V dropped 0 bases and J dropped 5 bases, with 8 bases sitting between them. This CDR3 is 13 amino acids long. The CDR3 region is CASSPPEAHEQYF. Written as DNA, the CDR3 is TGTGCCAGCTCACCACCTGAGGCACACGAGCAGTACTTC. Using reference TRBV18 and TRBJ2-7 for the parts outside the CDR3, the full variable domain is NAGVMQNPRHLVRRRGQEARLRCSPMKGHSHVYWYRQLPEEGLKFMVYLQKENIIDESGMPKERFSAEFPKEGPSILRIQQVVRGDSAAYFCASSPPEAHEQYFGPGTRLTVT.

The chain carries TRBV30 and TRBJ1-5; D ambiguous. The CDR3 length is 13 residues. The V gene lost 2 bases and the J gene lost 5 bases, with 10 bases spanning the gap. CDR1 GTSNPN and CDR2 SVGIG come from the germline V gene (reference sequence). Here the CDR3 DNA reads TGTGCCTGGAGTACTCAGGAGCATCAGCCCCAGCATTTT. Its translation is CAWSTQEHQPQHF.

V gene TRBV4-2 combines with J gene TRBJ1-2; 7 nucleotides agree with TRBD1. The CDR3 has 13 residues. The germline CDR1 and CDR2 sequences are LGHNA and YNFKEQ. The V and J ends lost 5 bases and 8 bases, in that order; junction bases with no gene match: 8. The CDR3 here is CASSLSQGEGYTF. CDR3 sequence (DNA): TGTGCCAGCAGCTTGAGTCAGGGGGAAGGCTACACCTTC.